The present T cell receptor beta chain was sequenced within a study of neurological immune-mediated disorders. The cDNA came from 5'RACE, which used 10-nucleotide random UMIs. TCRdb analysed the 5' RACE reads with MiXCR anew, one entry per CDR3 protein. The top ten hold roughly 1.3% of the sample, which has approximately 40,000 distinct CDR3 sequences, roughly an eighth seen once. Study results and caveats: Private repertoires in all groups were suggested by the absence of shared CDR3 amino acid sequences among expanded clones across subjects.

The CDR3 has 13 amino acids. In germline, CDR1 is MNHEY, CDR2 SMNVEV (reference sequence). The V and J ends lost 6 bases and 5 bases respectively, with 11 bases between them. The study built unsorted libraries from 2 million PBMCs kept at -80 C. The table lists this clonotype with many counts. What it binds is unknown. This TCR derives from a female donor in good health. V usage is TRBV27 and J usage is TRBJ1-5; D is undetermined. Sequences were obtained from PBMCs. The CDR3 here is CASSRMRHQPQHF. The CDR3 nucleotides are TGTGCCAGCAGCCGAATGCGCCATCAGCCCCAGCATTTT.